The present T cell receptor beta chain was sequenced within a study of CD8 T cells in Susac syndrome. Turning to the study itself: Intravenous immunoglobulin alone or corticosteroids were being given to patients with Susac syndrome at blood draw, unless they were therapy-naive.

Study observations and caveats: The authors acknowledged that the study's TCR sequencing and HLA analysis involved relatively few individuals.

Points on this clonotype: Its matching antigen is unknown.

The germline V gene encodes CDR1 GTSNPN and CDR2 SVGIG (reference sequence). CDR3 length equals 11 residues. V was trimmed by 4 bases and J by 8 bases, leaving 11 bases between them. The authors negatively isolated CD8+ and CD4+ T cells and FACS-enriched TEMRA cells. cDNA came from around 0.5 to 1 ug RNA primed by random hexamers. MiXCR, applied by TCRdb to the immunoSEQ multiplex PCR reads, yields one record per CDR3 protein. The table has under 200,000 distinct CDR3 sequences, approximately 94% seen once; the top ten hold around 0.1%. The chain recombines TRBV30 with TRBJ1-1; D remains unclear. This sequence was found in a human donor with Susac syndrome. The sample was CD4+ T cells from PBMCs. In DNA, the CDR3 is TGTGCCTGGACTATGGGAGCCGAAGCTTTCTTT. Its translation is CAWTMGAEAFF.